This T cell receptor (beta chain) was profiled in a study of lymphopenia after photon versus proton radiotherapy. Broader study findings: Better survival with proton therapy was suggested as possible, not demonstrated. In patients who died, overall survival fell as post-nadir TCR diversity dropped more. Post-nadir diversity loss with photons came from oligoclonal expansion, particularly CD8+ Temra cells. Proton therapy kept repertoires fairly stable, unlike photons, which gained effector/memory cells.

This CDR3 spans 14 amino acids. Trimming took 4 bases from V and 1 from J; bases not matched to a gene: 4. The germline V gene has CDR1 SEHNR and CDR2 FQNEAQ (reference sequence). This clone was seen once. Its specificity is unknown. Here immunoSEQ multiplex PCR was the method, and the copy in TCRdb shows in-frame clones only, minus some. The sample consists of roughly 58,000 clones, 87% of them appearing once. This sequence was found in an elderly man with esophageal cancer. This chain joins TRBV7-9 and TRBJ2-7; 7 bases line up with TRBD1. This specimen was peripheral blood, taken from a patient treated with proton-based radiotherapy. CDR3 sequence (DNA): TGTGCCAGCAGCTCCGGGACAGTGTCCTACGAGCAGTACTTC. It is translated as CASSSGTVSYEQYF.